This passage covers 8 T cell receptor beta chains from one sample sequenced in a study of T cell repertoires in cytomegalovirus infection. In TCRdb, the reads were re-called with MiXCR into one record per CDR3 protein. This table has 350,000 to 450,000 distinct CDR3 sequences, about a sixth appearing once. The sequencing sample was made of PBMCs. Receptors originate from a human donor in good health (CMV status not recorded). Some clones in this sample may be carry-over from other donors' samples.

The gene calls are TRBV30 and TRBJ1-1; unclear D gene. The germline CDR1 and CDR2 sequences are GTSNPN and SVGIG (reference sequence). Trimming shortened V by 2 bases and J by 0 bases, and 4 bases separated the two germline ends. This CDR3 has 12 residues. In nucleotides, the CDR3 is TGTGCCTGGAGTAGGGTGAACACTGAAGCTTTCTTT. This codes for CAWSRVNTEAFF.

There are many counts of this clonotype. The chain couples TRBV7-9 to TRBJ1-2; 7 bases map to TRBD1. CDR1 is SEHNR, CDR2 FQNEAQ, per germline (reference sequence). The CDR3 is made up of 14 amino acids. Losses at the gene ends were 5 bases for V and 3 bases for J; bases not matched to a gene: 6. This chain's CDR3 is CASSASGTDYGYTF. CDR3 bases: TGTGCCAGCAGCGCTTCAGGGACAGACTATGGCTACACCTTC.

In this sample, this clonotype turned up once. The V call is TRBV5-6, the J call TRBJ2-1; 7 nucleotides align to TRBD1. CDR1 and CDR2 (germline): SGHDT, YYEEEE. This CDR3 comprises 15 residues. J was trimmed by 0 bases and V by 4 bases; bases with no gene match: 4. CDR3 bases: TGTGCCAGCAGCCCCGGGGACAGCTCCTACAATGAGCAGTTCTTC. Its protein product is CASSPGDSSYNEQFF.

The chain links TRBV5-1 to TRBJ2-1; tentative D call: TRBD2 (5 bases). The CDR3 is 15 amino acids. Germline V gene sequence: CDR1 SGHRS, CDR2 YFSETQ. V gave up 2 bases and J gave up 6 bases, with 15 bases separating them. The CDR3 loop reads CASSLAAPSLNEQFF. CDR3 coding DNA: TGCGCCAGCAGCTTAGCGGCCCCCTCCCTCAATGAGCAGTTCTTC. Combining the CDR3 with reference TRBV5-1 and TRBJ2-1 gives the whole variable domain KAGVTQTPRYLIKTRGQQVTLSCSPISGHRSVSWYQQTPGQGLQFLFEYFSETQRNKGNFPGRFSGRQFSNSRSEMNVSTLELGDSALYLCASSLAAPSLNEQFFGPGTRLTVL.

The J gene is TRBJ2-3, the V gene TRBV20-1; D is unresolved. The CDR3 is 15 residues long. Germline-derived CDR1 and CDR2 are DFQATT and SNEGSKA (reference sequence). V was shortened by 5 bases and J by 2 bases, with 17 bases between the two germline ends. Written as DNA, the CDR3 is TGCAGTGCTCCCAACGACCAGCTTTCCACAGATACGCAGTATTTT. Its protein product is CSAPNDQLSTDTQYF.

V usage is TRBV11-2 and J usage is TRBJ1-1; D unclear. CDR1 and CDR2 from the germline V gene are SGHAT and FQNNGV. With 2 bases removed from V and 2 bases from J, the gap between germline ends came to 12 bases. CDR3 length: 15 residues. Here the CDR3 DNA reads TGTGCCAGCAGCTTACGGGCACCCTCTAACACTGAAGCTTTCTTT. Its translation: CASSLRAPSNTEAFF.

This clonotype has a count of ten or more. CDR3 loop: CASSLRTGPDGYTF. CDR3 DNA sequence: TGTGCCAGCAGCCTCCGGACGGGCCCCGATGGCTACACCTTC. The chain combines TRBV7-8 with TRBJ1-2; no firm D call. Germline CDR1 is SGHVS and CDR2 is FQNEAQ. This CDR3 contains 14 residues. V gave up 5 bases and J gave up 6 bases, with 16 bases separating them.

The sample holds many counts of this clonotype. J is TRBJ2-3 and V is TRBV7-2; D is possibly TRBD1 (6 bases). This CDR3 is 14 amino acids long. Trimming pared 0 bases from V and 5 bases from J, leaving 9 bases between. CDR1 SGHTA and CDR2 FQGNSA come from the germline V gene. The CDR3 reads CASSLADSLDTQYF. For the CDR3, the DNA is TGTGCCAGCAGCTTAGCGGACAGTTTAGATACGCAGTATTTT.